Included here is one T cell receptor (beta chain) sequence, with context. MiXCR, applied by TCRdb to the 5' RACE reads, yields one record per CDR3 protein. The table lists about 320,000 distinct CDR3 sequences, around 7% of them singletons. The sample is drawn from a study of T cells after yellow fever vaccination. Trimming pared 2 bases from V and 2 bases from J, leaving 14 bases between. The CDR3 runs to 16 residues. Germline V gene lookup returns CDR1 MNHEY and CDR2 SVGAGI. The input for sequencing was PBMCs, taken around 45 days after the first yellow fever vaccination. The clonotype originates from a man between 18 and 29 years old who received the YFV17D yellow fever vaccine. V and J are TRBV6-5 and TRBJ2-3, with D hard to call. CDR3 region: CASSYVERPVTDTQYF. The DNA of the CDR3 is TGTGCCAGCAGTTACGTCGAACGGCCGGTCACAGATACGCAGTATTTT.